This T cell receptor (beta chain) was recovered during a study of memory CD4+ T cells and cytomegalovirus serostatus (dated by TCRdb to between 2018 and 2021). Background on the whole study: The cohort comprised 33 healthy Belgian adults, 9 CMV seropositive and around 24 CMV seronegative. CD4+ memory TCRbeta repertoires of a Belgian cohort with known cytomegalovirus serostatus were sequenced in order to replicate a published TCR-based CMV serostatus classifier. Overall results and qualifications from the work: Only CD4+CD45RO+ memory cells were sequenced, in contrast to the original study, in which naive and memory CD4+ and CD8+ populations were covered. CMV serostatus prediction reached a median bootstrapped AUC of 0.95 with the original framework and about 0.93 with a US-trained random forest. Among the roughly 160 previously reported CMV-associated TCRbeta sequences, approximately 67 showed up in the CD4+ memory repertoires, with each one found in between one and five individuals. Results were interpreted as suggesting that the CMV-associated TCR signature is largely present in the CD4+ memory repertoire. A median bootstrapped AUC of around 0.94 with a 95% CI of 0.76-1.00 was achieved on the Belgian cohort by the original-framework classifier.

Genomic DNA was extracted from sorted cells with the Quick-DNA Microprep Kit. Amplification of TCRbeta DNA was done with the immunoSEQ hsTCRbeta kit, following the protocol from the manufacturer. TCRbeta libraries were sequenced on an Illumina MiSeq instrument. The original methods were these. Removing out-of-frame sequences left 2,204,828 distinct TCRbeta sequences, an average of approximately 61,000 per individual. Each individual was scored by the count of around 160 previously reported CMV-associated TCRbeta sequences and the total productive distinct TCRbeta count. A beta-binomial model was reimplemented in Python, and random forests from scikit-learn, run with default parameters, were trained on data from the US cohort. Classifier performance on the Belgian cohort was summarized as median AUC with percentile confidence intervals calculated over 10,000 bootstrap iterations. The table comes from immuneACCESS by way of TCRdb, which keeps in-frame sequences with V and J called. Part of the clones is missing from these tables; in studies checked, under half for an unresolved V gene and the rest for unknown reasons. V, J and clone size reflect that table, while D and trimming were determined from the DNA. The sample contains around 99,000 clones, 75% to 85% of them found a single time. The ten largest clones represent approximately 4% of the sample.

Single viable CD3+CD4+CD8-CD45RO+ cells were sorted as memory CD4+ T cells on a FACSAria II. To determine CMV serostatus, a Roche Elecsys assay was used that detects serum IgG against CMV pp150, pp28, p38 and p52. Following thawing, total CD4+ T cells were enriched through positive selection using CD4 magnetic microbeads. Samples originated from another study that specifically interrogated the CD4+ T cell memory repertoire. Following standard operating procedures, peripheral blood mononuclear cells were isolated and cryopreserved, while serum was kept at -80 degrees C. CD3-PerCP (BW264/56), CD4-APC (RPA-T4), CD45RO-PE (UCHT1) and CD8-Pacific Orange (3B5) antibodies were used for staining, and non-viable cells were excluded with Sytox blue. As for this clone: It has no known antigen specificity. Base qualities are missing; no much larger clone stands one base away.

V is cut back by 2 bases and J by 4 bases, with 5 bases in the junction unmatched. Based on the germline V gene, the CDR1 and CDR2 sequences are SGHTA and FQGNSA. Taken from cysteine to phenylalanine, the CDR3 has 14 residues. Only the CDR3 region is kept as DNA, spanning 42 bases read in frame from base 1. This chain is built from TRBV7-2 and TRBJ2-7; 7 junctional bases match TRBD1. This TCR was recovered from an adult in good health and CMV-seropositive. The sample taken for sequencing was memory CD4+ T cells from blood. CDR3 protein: CASSLRQGWYEQYF. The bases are TGTGCCAGCAGCTTAAGACAGGGTTGGTACGAGCAGTACTTC.